The 32 T cell receptor beta chains listed next were all sequenced from one sample in a study of blood T cell repertoires in COVID-19. Data came from immunoSEQ multiplex PCR; TCRdb stores just in-frame clones and leaves some out. The sample contains 280,000 or so clones, around 85% of which appear only once. The sample comprised PBMCs or T cells enriched from blood (not recorded which). These receptors were obtained from a woman aged 45-65 years who had recovered from COVID-19.

Details on this clone: Other DNA variants within this sample encode the same CDR3. The CDR3 nucleotides read TGTGCCAGCAGCCGGGACAGGGGCGGGGAAAAACTGTTTTTT. Amino acids: CASSRDRGGEKLFF. The J gene is TRBJ1-4, the V gene TRBV3-1 (or the pseudogene TRBV3-2); 10 nucleotides line up with TRBD1. CDR1 is LGHDT and CDR2 is YNNKEL in the germline V gene (reference sequence). The CDR3 covers 14 residues. After removal of 4 bases from V and 8 bases from J, the junction contained 4 bases not matched to a gene.

The chain has TRBV30 and TRBJ1-4; D is undetermined. The CDR3 has 13 amino acids. V was pared by 7 bases and J by 0 bases, with 9 bases between. Germline V CDR1 and CDR2: GTSNPN, SVGIG (reference sequence). The CDR3 sequence is CASKRATNEKLFF. CDR3 DNA: TGTGCCTCCAAGAGAGCAACTAATGAAAAACTGTTTTTT.

The count of this clone is one. This rearrangement joins TRBV7-2 to TRBJ2-7; D perhaps matches TRBD1 (5 bases). The CDR3 is 16 residues long. CDR1 SGHTA and CDR2 FQGNSA come from the germline V gene. Trimming took 1 base from V and 6 from J, leaving 19 bases between them. The CDR3 region is CASSLVRQFWEGEQYF. CDR3 DNA sequence: TGTGCCAGCAGCTTAGTACGACAGTTCTGGGAAGGCGAGCAGTACTTC.

The CDR3 DNA reads as TGTGCCAGCAGTTTATCTGCGGGAAGCTCCTACAATGAGCAGTTCTTC. Translation gives CASSLSAGSSYNEQFF. The rearrangement joins TRBV27 to TRBJ2-1, with D possibly being TRBD2 (6 bases). The CDR3 sequence is 16 residues long. CDR1 is MNHEY and CDR2 is SMNVEV in the germline V gene (reference sequence). With 0 bases removed from V and 0 bases from J, the gap between germline ends came to 9 bases.

The chain links TRBV28 to TRBJ2-7, with TRBD2 as a possible D gene (6 bases). This CDR3 comprises 14 residues. The germline CDR1 and CDR2 sequences are MDHEN and SYDVKM. V was shortened by 1 base and J by 6 bases, with 13 bases between the two germline ends. The CDR3 here is CASSLSPDYGEQYF. CDR3 nucleotides: TGTGCCAGCAGTTTATCTCCGGACTACGGCGAGCAGTACTTC.

The rearrangement uses TRBV10-3 and TRBJ1-2; TRBD1 agrees at 7 bases. V lost 4 bases to trimming and J lost 6 bases; unmatched junction nucleotides: 2. This CDR3 contains 12 residues. Germline CDR1 reads ENHRY; CDR2 reads SYGVKD. In nucleotides, the CDR3 is TGTGCCATCAGTGTGACAGGGAATGGCTACACCTTC. Protein product: CAISVTGNGYTF.

This clone occurred once. The rearrangement uses TRBV7-2 and TRBJ1-5; D is uncertain. The CDR3 is 15 residues long. Germline loops: CDR1 SGHTA, CDR2 FQGNSA. Trimming removed 2 bases at V and 2 bases at J, with 10 bases between. CDR3 sequence (DNA): TGTGCCAGCAGCTTACTGACCGGGGGCAATCAGCCCCAGCATTTT. This codes for CASSLLTGGNQPQHF.

The chain has TRBV3-1 (or the pseudogene TRBV3-2) and TRBJ1-6; maybe TRBD1 (6 bases). The CDR3 runs 17 residues. V was shortened by 7 bases and J by 1 base, with 17 bases between the two germline ends. The germline CDR1 and CDR2 sequences are LGHDT and YNNKEL (reference sequence). The CDR3 bases are TGTGCCAGCACCGCCGTGAGGGGGACATCCTATAATTCACCCCTCCACTTT. Protein product: CASTAVRGTSYNSPLHF.

The CDR3 DNA reads as TGTGCCAGCAGCGTGACTAGGGGCTACGAGCAGTACTTC. This sequence encodes CASSVTRGYEQYF. This chain links TRBV7-9 with TRBJ2-7; a weak D match, TRBD2 (6 bases). Germline CDR1 is SEHNR and CDR2 is FQNEAQ (reference sequence). Trimming took 5 bases from V and 3 from J, leaving 11 bases between them. The CDR3 is 13 residues long.

The CDR3 region is CASRQDLNTGELFF. The CDR3 nucleotides read TGTGCCAGCAGACAGGACCTTAACACCGGGGAGCTGTTTTTT. V is TRBV2 and J is TRBJ2-2; weak D call: TRBD1 (5 bases). V shed 6 bases and J shed 2 bases, with 10 bases lying between them. This CDR3 has 14 amino acids. CDR1 and CDR2 from the germline V gene are SNHLY and FYNNEI. The full variable domain, completed using reference TRBV2 and TRBJ2-2, is EPEVTQTPSHQVTQMGQEVILRCVPISNHLYFYWYRQILGQKVEFLVSFYNNEISEKSEIFDDQFSVERPDGSNFTLKIRSTKLEDSAMYFCASRQDLNTGELFFGEGSRLTVL.

This sequence joins TRBV2 and TRBJ1-6, with 7 bases that match TRBD1. There are 16 residues in the CDR3. V lost 5 bases to trimming and J lost 9 bases; unmatched junction nucleotides: 13. Germline V CDR1 and CDR2: SNHLY, FYNNEI. The CDR3 region has the DNA TGTGCCAGCAGTATAAGCGACAGGGTGGGCGGTTCACCCCTCCACTTT. Its translation is CASSISDRVGGSPLHF.

The chain recombines TRBV30 with TRBJ2-5; unclear D gene. From germline, CDR1 is GTSNPN and CDR2 SVGIG (reference sequence). The CDR3 extends over 13 amino acids. V was trimmed by 2 bases and J by 2 bases, leaving 9 bases between them. As DNA, the CDR3 is TGTGCCTGGAGTTATAATAGACAAGAGACCCAGTACTTC. It encodes CAWSYNRQETQYF.

The chain recombines TRBV3-1 (or the pseudogene TRBV3-2) with TRBJ1-5, with D possibly being TRBD1 (6 bases). Trimming stripped 1 base from V and 1 base from J, with 8 bases between. The CDR3 contains 15 residues. The V gene's germline CDR1 is LGHDT and CDR2 YNNKEL (reference sequence). The chain's CDR3 is CASSQAGESNQPQHF. The CDR3 DNA reads TGTGCCAGCAGCCAAGCAGGGGAAAGCAATCAGCCCCAGCATTTT.

This clone was recorded a few times. J is TRBJ2-1 and V is TRBV15; 8 nucleotides match TRBD2. V was clipped by 1 base and J by 1 base; unmatched bases: 9. Per germline, CDR1 LNHNV and CDR2 YYDKDF (reference sequence). The CDR3 has 18 amino acids. The CDR3 region is CATSRGVYSGDSYNEQFF. Written as DNA, the CDR3 is TGTGCCACCAGCAGAGGGGTGTATAGCGGGGATTCCTACAATGAGCAGTTCTTC.

The chain combines TRBV18 with TRBJ1-4, with TRBD1 identical over 7 bases. The V gene end was trimmed by 2 bases and the J gene end by 0 bases; junction bases not matched to a gene: 3. CDR3 size: 16 residues. From germline, CDR1 is KGHSH and CDR2 LQKENI. Here the CDR3 DNA reads TGTGCCAGCTCACCAAGGGACAGCTCAACTAATGAAAAACTGTTTTTT. It yields the protein CASSPRDSSTNEKLFF.

This sequence joins TRBV24-1 and TRBJ2-7; TRBD2 might be the D (5 bases). Trimming pared 4 bases from V and 2 bases from J, leaving 17 bases between. Germline CDR1 is KGHDR and CDR2 is SFDVKD. This CDR3 contains 16 residues. The CDR3 loop reads CATSDHTEGPPYEQYF. DNA of the CDR3: TGTGCCACCAGTGACCATACAGAGGGCCCTCCCTACGAGCAGTACTTC.

This chain connects TRBV11-2 to TRBJ2-1; the match to TRBD2 covers 8 bases. Germline CDR1 SGHAT, CDR2 FQNNGV. The length of the CDR3 is 17 residues. Germline trimming cut 5 bases from V and 0 bases from J; bases unmatched to any gene: 9. The CDR3 sequence: CASSRRAGVSSYNEQFF. The CDR3 nucleotides read TGTGCCAGCAGCCGAAGAGCGGGGGTAAGCTCCTACAATGAGCAGTTCTTC.

J is TRBJ1-1 and V is TRBV19, with D possibly TRBD1 on 5 matching bases. The V and J ends lost 10 bases and 0 bases respectively, with 12 bases between them. Germline V gene lookup returns CDR1 LNHDA and CDR2 SQIVND (reference sequence). This CDR3 region has 13 residues. The CDR3 loop reads CATGGEVNTEAFF. The CDR3 DNA follows: TGTGCCACTGGGGGGGAAGTGAACACTGAAGCTTTCTTT.

The chain couples TRBV5-4 to TRBJ1-2; 9 bases match TRBD1. This CDR3 has 15 amino acids. V trimming: 6 bases; J trimming: 7 bases; junction bases outside the gene matches: 13. Germline V gene lookup returns CDR1 SGHNT and CDR2 YYREEE (reference sequence). This CDR3 is CASKTTGGVKSGYTF. The CDR3 nucleotides are TGTGCCAGCAAGACAACAGGGGGCGTCAAGTCTGGCTACACCTTC. The full variable domain, its missing parts supplied by reference TRBV5-4 and TRBJ1-2, is ETGVTQSPTHLIKTRGQQVTLRCSSQSGHNTVSWYQQALGQGPQFIFQYYREEENGRGNFPPRFSGLQFPNYSSELNVNALELDDSALYLCASKTTGGVKSGYTFGSGTRLTVV.

The chain is built from TRBV2 and TRBJ2-5; D is perhaps TRBD1 (5 bases). CDR3 length: 13 amino acids. V was clipped by 4 bases and J by 5 bases, with 11 bases between them. Germline assignment: CDR1 SNHLY and CDR2 FYNNEI. CDR3 DNA: TGTGCCAGCAGTGCGACAGTTCTTGAGACCCAGTACTTC. This sequence encodes CASSATVLETQYF.

The V and J genes are TRBV7-2 and TRBJ1-2; possibly TRBD1 for D (5 bases). The CDR3 spans 14 residues. Germline V gives CDR1 SGHTA, CDR2 FQGNSA. V lost 0 bases, J lost 8 bases, and 13 bases lay in between. CDR3 in amino acids: CASSLAPGKRGYTF. The CDR3 DNA reads as TGTGCCAGCAGCTTAGCCCCAGGGAAGAGGGGCTACACCTTC. Filled out from reference TRBV7-2 and TRBJ1-2, the complete variable domain reads GAGVSQSPSNKVTEKGKDVELRCDPISGHTALYWYRQSLGQGLEFLIYFQGNSAPDKSGLPSDRFSAERTGGSVSTLTIQRTQQEDSAVYLCASSLAPGKRGYTFGSGTRLTVV.

The chain carries TRBV27 and TRBJ1-6, with a tentative D call TRBD1 (6 bases). With 5 bases removed from V and 1 base from J, the gap between germline ends came to 18 bases. The germline V gene encodes CDR1 MNHEY and CDR2 SMNVEV (reference sequence). The CDR3 has 18 residues. The CDR3 DNA reads as TGTGCCAGCAGTCTCCTTGGGGGGGCAGGGTCCTATAATTCACCCCTCCACTTT. Protein product: CASSLLGGAGSYNSPLHF.

The chain carries TRBV5-6 and TRBJ1-4, with a tentative D call TRBD1 (5 bases). The CDR3 is 14 residues long. Germline V gives CDR1 SGHDT, CDR2 YYEEEE. The ends were cut back, 1 base at V and 4 bases at J, with 8 bases in the middle. The CDR3 sequence: CASSLPGINEKLFF. The CDR3 coding sequence is TGTGCCAGCAGCTTGCCAGGGATTAATGAAAAACTGTTTTTT.

The chain joins TRBV6-2 or TRBV6-3 to TRBJ2-3; no clear D. CDR1 is MNHEY and CDR2 is SVGEGT in the germline V gene. The CDR3 spans 14 residues. The ends were cut back, 1 base at V and 3 bases at J, with 8 bases in the middle. CDR3 sequence (DNA): TGTGCCAGCAGTTACTTAGCAGATACAGATACGCAGTATTTT. Translated, it gives CASSYLADTDTQYF.

This CDR3 is CASSPDTRPNNEQFF. The CDR3 region has the DNA TGTGCCAGCAGTCCGGACACTCGGCCGAACAATGAGCAGTTCTTC. The chain joins TRBV6-4 to TRBJ2-1; a weak D match, TRBD1 (5 bases). This CDR3 is built from 15 residues. Germline values: CDR1 MRHNA, CDR2 SNTAGT. V lost 5 bases and J lost 5, with 16 bases in between.

The rearrangement links TRBV5-6 to TRBJ1-2; 7 positions agree with TRBD1. Germline V gene sequence: CDR1 SGHDT, CDR2 YYEEEE. The CDR3 length is 15 residues. V dropped 0 bases and J dropped 6; count of bases not matched to a gene: 8. This CDR3 reads CASSLGQGFDNGYTF. DNA for the CDR3: TGTGCCAGCAGCTTGGGACAGGGATTTGATAATGGCTACACCTTC.

The J gene is TRBJ1-5, the V gene TRBV28; maybe TRBD1 (6 bases). This CDR3 is 14 amino acids long. Between the trimmed V and J ends, which lost 4 bases and 14 bases, there was a span of 21 bases. Germline V CDR1 and CDR2: MDHEN, SYDVKM. In nucleotides, the CDR3 is TGTGCCAGCAGTTCAACAGGGAGATCGGTCCGAAAGCATTTT. Translation gives CASSSTGRSVRKHF.

The rearrangement uses TRBV18 and TRBJ2-7, with 7 bases matching TRBD2. The trim removed 4 bases at V and 4 bases at J, leaving 7 bases unmatched. The CDR3 totals 14 residues. Germline assignment: CDR1 KGHSH and CDR2 LQKENI. The CDR3 is CASSLAGERYEQYF. CDR3 in DNA: TGTGCCAGCTCACTGGCGGGAGAGAGGTACGAGCAGTACTTC.

The chain combines TRBV4-2 with TRBJ2-5, with D perhaps matching TRBD1 (5 bases). Deletions cut 2 bases from V and 1 base from J, with 14 bases between. Germline lookup yields CDR1 LGHNA and CDR2 YNFKEQ. The CDR3 is 16 amino acids. Written as DNA, the CDR3 is TGTGCCAGCAGCCAATATCAAGGGGCCACCCAAGAGACCCAGTACTTC. As protein: CASSQYQGATQETQYF.

The chain uses TRBV9 and TRBJ1-1; tentative D call: TRBD1 (5 bases). The germline gives CDR1 SGDLS, CDR2 YYNGEE. Between the trimmed V and J ends, which lost 4 bases and 5 bases, there was a span of 15 bases. The CDR3 runs to 14 residues. The CDR3 loop reads CASSPSGGGTEAFF. DNA of the CDR3: TGTGCCAGCAGCCCAAGTGGGGGGGGAACTGAAGCTTTCTTT.

This chain links TRBV30 with TRBJ1-1; D not certain. V was clipped by 0 bases and J by 0 bases, with 8 bases between them. Germline-derived CDR1 and CDR2 are GTSNPN and SVGIG (reference sequence). The CDR3 has 14 amino acids. DNA of the CDR3: TGTGCCTGGAGTGTTCCCGGGATGAACACTGAAGCTTTCTTT. Its protein product is CAWSVPGMNTEAFF.

The genes are TRBV19 and TRBJ1-6; TRBD1 agrees at 8 bases. The V gene's germline CDR1 is LNHDA and CDR2 SQIVND (reference sequence). V shed 4 bases and J 8 bases; nucleotides not matched to a gene: 10. The CDR3 runs to 16 residues. CDR3 loop: CASSKTGTGDHSPLHF. The DNA of the CDR3 is TGTGCCAGTAGTAAAACCGGGACAGGAGATCATTCACCCCTCCACTTT.